This is a list of T cell receptor beta chains from one sample in a study of blood T cell repertoires in COVID-19. Generated by immunoSEQ multiplex PCR, the TCRdb table keeps only in-frame clones and is missing some. The sample records some 100,000 clones, 81% being singletons. The sequenced sample consisted of peripheral blood. The receptors here all came from a human donor in a cohort sampled during active COVID-19. CDR3s include the opening cysteine and the closing phenylalanine or tryptophan. Fields, in order: clone size, D gene, V gene, J gene, CDR3 DNA, CDR3 protein. The D gene is left open where the match is weak. Size is stated for part of the rows, as once, few or many counts, or as a class when the clone is expanded.

clone_size: once; d_call: NA; v_call: TRBV9; j_call: TRBJ2-5; cdr3_nt: TGTGCCAGCAGCCCCAGGTTAGCGCTGGAGACCCAGTACTTC; cdr3_aa: CASSPRLALETQYF
clone_size: NA; d_call: NA; v_call: TRBV7-2; j_call: TRBJ1-2; cdr3_nt: TGTGCCAGCAGCCTCGGGAGGGACTATGGCTACACCTTC; cdr3_aa: CASSLGRDYGYTF
clone_size: NA; d_call: TRBD1; v_call: TRBV7-2; j_call: TRBJ1-2; cdr3_nt: TGTGCCAGCAGCGGGGGGACAGGGCCCTATGGCTACACCTTC; cdr3_aa: CASSGGTGPYGYTF
clone_size: NA; d_call: TRBD1; v_call: TRBV28; j_call: TRBJ2-7; cdr3_nt: TGTGCCAGCAGTTTAGTCGGGACAGCTTACGAGCAGTACTTC; cdr3_aa: CASSLVGTAYEQYF
clone_size: NA; d_call: TRBD1; v_call: TRBV28; j_call: TRBJ1-1; cdr3_nt: TGTGCCAGCAGTCAGAGGAACAGGGGGAGGACTGAAGCTTTCTTT; cdr3_aa: CASSQRNRGRTEAFF
clone_size: NA; d_call: NA; v_call: TRBV6-5; j_call: TRBJ1-1; cdr3_nt: TGTGCCAGCAGTTACTCGATCCAGGGCTGGACTGAAGCTTTCTTT; cdr3_aa: CASSYSIQGWTEAFF
clone_size: NA; d_call: NA; v_call: TRBV28; j_call: TRBJ1-5; cdr3_nt: TGTGCCAGCAGCCAAGCCCGACAGCCGAATCAGCCCCAGCATTTT; cdr3_aa: CASSQARQPNQPQHF
clone_size: NA; d_call: TRBD1; v_call: TRBV6-5; j_call: TRBJ1-1; cdr3_nt: TGTGCCAGCAGGGACAGGGGAGACGTTAACACTGAAGCTTTCTTT; cdr3_aa: CASRDRGDVNTEAFF
clone_size: NA; d_call: NA; v_call: TRBV18; j_call: TRBJ1-1; cdr3_nt: TGTGCCAGCTCACCGACCGAGGATGAAGCTTTCTTT; cdr3_aa: CASSPTEDEAFF
clone_size: NA; d_call: TRBD1; v_call: TRBV14; j_call: TRBJ2-1; cdr3_nt: TGTGCCAGCAGGTCCGGGACAGGGGCTCCAAATGAGCAGTTCTTC; cdr3_aa: CASRSGTGAPNEQFF
clone_size: NA; d_call: NA; v_call: TRBV5-8; j_call: TRBJ1-5; cdr3_nt: TGTGCCAGCAGCTTCCGACAGAGAAATCAGCCCCAGCATTTT; cdr3_aa: CASSFRQRNQPQHF
clone_size: NA; d_call: TRBD1; v_call: TRBV5-1; j_call: TRBJ1-1; cdr3_nt: TGCGCCAGCAGCCCCGGGGACAGGGGTAACACTGAAGCTTTCTTT; cdr3_aa: CASSPGDRGNTEAFF
clone_size: NA; d_call: NA; v_call: TRBV2; j_call: TRBJ2-6; cdr3_nt: TGTGCCAGCAGTGGACAGCTCTCTGGGGCCAACGTCCTGACTTTC; cdr3_aa: CASSGQLSGANVLTF
clone_size: NA; d_call: NA; v_call: TRBV7-9; j_call: TRBJ2-3; cdr3_nt: TGTGCCAGCAGCTTGCGGGCCAGCACAGATACGCAGTATTTT; cdr3_aa: CASSLRASTDTQYF
clone_size: NA; d_call: NA; v_call: TRBV2; j_call: TRBJ1-1; cdr3_nt: TGTGCCACTAGGATTGAGGGACTCAACACTGAAGCTTTCTTT; cdr3_aa: CATRIEGLNTEAFF
clone_size: once; d_call: NA; v_call: TRBV28; j_call: TRBJ2-5; cdr3_nt: TGTGCCAGCAGTTCTTTCGAGGGAGGTATTAAAGAGACCCAGTACTTC; cdr3_aa: CASSSFEGGIKETQYF
clone_size: NA; d_call: NA; v_call: TRBV20-1; j_call: TRBJ2-4; cdr3_nt: TGCAGTGCTAGTTCCGGTTTCGGAAACATTCAGTACTTC; cdr3_aa: CSASSGFGNIQYF
clone_size: once; d_call: TRBD1; v_call: TRBV12-3/TRBV12-4; j_call: TRBJ2-7; cdr3_nt: TGTGCCAGCAGAACCAGGGGGCTGGTGGAGCAGTACTTC; cdr3_aa: CASRTRGLVEQYF
clone_size: NA; d_call: TRBD2; v_call: TRBV6-1; j_call: TRBJ2-7; cdr3_nt: TGTGCCAGCAGTGACCGCGGGAGGGCCTCCTACGAGCAGTACTTC; cdr3_aa: CASSDRGRASYEQYF
clone_size: NA; d_call: TRBD2; v_call: TRBV6-5; j_call: TRBJ2-5; cdr3_nt: TGTGCCAGCAGTTACCTGGCTAGCGGGTATCGGACCCAGTACTTC; cdr3_aa: CASSYLASGYRTQYF
clone_size: NA; d_call: NA; v_call: TRBV28; j_call: TRBJ1-1; cdr3_nt: TGTGCCAGCAGTTTCCGGGGTCCTACTGAAGCTTTCTTT; cdr3_aa: CASSFRGPTEAFF
clone_size: NA; d_call: NA; v_call: TRBV7-2; j_call: TRBJ2-6; cdr3_nt: TGTGCCAGCAGCTTTAGCTCTGGGGCCAACGTCCTGACTTTC; cdr3_aa: CASSFSSGANVLTF
clone_size: NA; d_call: TRBD1; v_call: TRBV9; j_call: TRBJ2-7; cdr3_nt: TGTGCCAGCAACCCAGGCCCGACAGGGTCGGCCTACGAGCAGTACTTC; cdr3_aa: CASNPGPTGSAYEQYF
clone_size: NA; d_call: NA; v_call: TRBV7-8; j_call: TRBJ1-6; cdr3_nt: TGTGCCAGCAGCGCCCAGGGATGGGGCTCCTATAATTCACCCCTCCACTTT; cdr3_aa: CASSAQGWGSYNSPLHF
clone_size: NA; d_call: TRBD1; v_call: TRBV20-1; j_call: TRBJ2-2; cdr3_nt: TGCAGTGCTAGTCCTGGACAGGGGCTAAACACCGGGGAGCTGTTTTTT; cdr3_aa: CSASPGQGLNTGELFF
clone_size: once; d_call: NA; v_call: TRBV1; j_call: TRBJ2-5; cdr3_nt: TGCACCAGCAGCCAAGAAGCAGGGGAGACCCAGTACTTC; cdr3_aa: CTSSQEAGETQYF
clone_size: NA; d_call: NA; v_call: TRBV5-5; j_call: TRBJ2-7; cdr3_nt: TGTGCCAGCAGCTTGGGTGGCAGGGGCTCCTACGAGCAGTACTTC; cdr3_aa: CASSLGGRGSYEQYF
clone_size: NA; d_call: TRBD1; v_call: TRBV6-5; j_call: TRBJ1-5; cdr3_nt: TGTGCCAGCAGGTTGACAGGGGGGCAGCCCCAGCATTTT; cdr3_aa: CASRLTGGQPQHF
clone_size: NA; d_call: NA; v_call: TRBV28; j_call: TRBJ2-7; cdr3_nt: TGTGCCAGCACCATGGCAGGGACCTACGAGCAGTACTTC; cdr3_aa: CASTMAGTYEQYF
clone_size: NA; d_call: TRBD1; v_call: TRBV6-2/TRBV6-3; j_call: TRBJ1-2; cdr3_nt: TGTGCCAGCAGTTACGGGACAGTGAGCTACACCTTC; cdr3_aa: CASSYGTVSYTF
clone_size: NA; d_call: TRBD1; v_call: TRBV7-9; j_call: TRBJ2-7; cdr3_nt: TGTGCCAGCAGCCCAAGACAGGGCTACGAGCAGTACTTC; cdr3_aa: CASSPRQGYEQYF
clone_size: NA; d_call: TRBD1; v_call: TRBV6-2/TRBV6-3; j_call: TRBJ1-1; cdr3_nt: TGTGCCAGCAGTTACCTCGGACAGGTGGTCACTGAAGCTTTCTTT; cdr3_aa: CASSYLGQVVTEAFF
clone_size: NA; d_call: NA; v_call: TRBV30; j_call: TRBJ2-5; cdr3_nt: TGTGCCTGGAGTATCACAGGGAAGGAAGAGACCCAGTACTTC; cdr3_aa: CAWSITGKEETQYF
clone_size: NA; d_call: NA; v_call: TRBV7-8; j_call: TRBJ2-3; cdr3_nt: TGTGCCAGCAGCTTAGATGAGAAGATTGTAGATACGCAGTATTTT; cdr3_aa: CASSLDEKIVDTQYF
clone_size: NA; d_call: NA; v_call: TRBV28; j_call: TRBJ2-7; cdr3_nt: TGTGCCAGCAGTTCCCATTCTAGCGTCGGGCAGTACTTC; cdr3_aa: CASSSHSSVGQYF
clone_size: NA; d_call: NA; v_call: TRBV6-5; j_call: TRBJ1-2; cdr3_nt: TGTGCCAGCAGTTATAAACAGGGAGGCTACACCTTC; cdr3_aa: CASSYKQGGYTF
clone_size: few; d_call: TRBD2; v_call: TRBV11-1; j_call: TRBJ2-2; cdr3_nt: TGTGCCAGCAGCCCCCGACTAGCGGGGAACACCGGGGAGCTGTTTTTT; cdr3_aa: CASSPRLAGNTGELFF
clone_size: NA; d_call: NA; v_call: TRBV28; j_call: TRBJ1-2; cdr3_nt: TGTGCCAGCAGTCTCCCCCCCCCAGGGGAGGGCTACACCTTC; cdr3_aa: CASSLPPPGEGYTF
clone_size: NA; d_call: TRBD1; v_call: TRBV15; j_call: TRBJ1-5; cdr3_nt: TGTGCCACCAGCCGAGGACAGGCCCGTCAGCCCCAGCATTTT; cdr3_aa: CATSRGQARQPQHF
clone_size: once; d_call: NA; v_call: TRBV30; j_call: TRBJ2-1; cdr3_nt: TGTGCCTGGAGTTCGAGTACCTACAATGAGCAGTTCTTC; cdr3_aa: CAWSSSTYNEQFF
clone_size: NA; d_call: NA; v_call: TRBV10-3; j_call: TRBJ2-7; cdr3_nt: TGTGCCATCAGTGGTGGACAAGCCTACGAGCAGTACTTC; cdr3_aa: CAISGGQAYEQYF